This T cell receptor beta chain was retrieved from a study of shared clonotypes between healthy human individuals. This clone was seen more than once but under ten times. Between the trimmed V and J ends, which lost 4 bases and 3 bases, there was a span of 8 bases. There are 12 residues in the CDR3. In germline, CDR1 is SGDLS, CDR2 YYNGEE. Assay: immunoSEQ multiplex PCR; the TCRdb copy retains only in-frame clones and omits some. In the table there are 300,000 to 400,000 clones, more than 75% of which are singletons. Sequencing was performed on memory CD8+ T cells sorted from blood. Subset given: CD45RO+ cells pooled with CCR7-negative TemRA cells. This chain joins TRBV9 and TRBJ2-7, with unresolved D. This clonotype was sampled from a man between 18 and 35 years old in good health. Here the CDR3 DNA reads TGTGCCAGCAGCCCAAGTAACTACGAGCAGTACTTC. This encodes CASSPSNYEQYF.